Below, 14 T cell receptor beta chains from the same sample are listed, as sequenced in a study of blood T cell repertoires in COVID-19. The method was immunoSEQ multiplex PCR; TCRdb's version includes in-frame clones alone and lacks a portion of them. This table holds approximately 53,000 clones, approximately 88% found once. The source material was peripheral blood. These receptors all stem from a human donor in a cohort sampled during active COVID-19.

The genes are TRBV19 and TRBJ2-1; D possibly corresponds to TRBD1 (6 bases). CDR1 LNHDA and CDR2 SQIVND come from the germline V gene (reference sequence). The CDR3 is 17 amino acids. Trimming cost V 1 base and J 5 bases, with 18 bases left between them. CDR3: CASSIVAWGTQHNEQFF. The DNA for the CDR3 is TGTGCCAGTAGTATAGTTGCTTGGGGGACACAACACAATGAGCAGTTCTTC.

The rearrangement uses TRBV27 and TRBJ2-1; D may be TRBD2 (6 bases). In germline, CDR1 is MNHEY, CDR2 SMNVEV (reference sequence). The CDR3 consists of 12 residues. V shed 5 bases and J shed 10 bases, with 12 bases lying between them. For the CDR3, the DNA is TGTGCCAGCAGTGATCGAGCGGGCGAGCAGTTCTTC. Its translation is CASSDRAGEQFF.

This chain joins TRBV11-2 and TRBJ2-1; 8 bases align to TRBD2. The V segment lost 0 bases and the J segment 6 bases; nucleotides outside the gene matches: 7. The CDR3 is 16 residues long. Germline V gene data show CDR1 as SGHAT and CDR2 as FQNNGV. CDR3 coding DNA: TGTGCCAGCAGCTTAGATTTGGGCGGGGGGTCCAATGAGCAGTTCTTC. Translating it yields CASSLDLGGGSNEQFF. The full variable domain, completed using reference TRBV11-2 and TRBJ2-1, is EAGVAQSPRYKIIEKRQSVAFWCNPISGHATLYWYQQILGQGPKLLIQFQNNGVVDDSQLPKDRFSAERLKGVDSTLKIQPAKLEDSAVYLCASSLDLGGGSNEQFFGPGTRLTVL.

In this sample, this clone turned up once. This chain links TRBV19 with TRBJ2-1; D gene uncertain. The CDR3 is made up of 14 amino acids. Germline values: CDR1 LNHDA, CDR2 SQIVND (reference sequence). V was cut by 6 bases and J by 5 bases, with 14 bases left in between. The DNA of the CDR3 is TGTGCCAGTAGAATGAACTCCGAAAACAATGAGCAGTTCTTC. This gives the protein CASRMNSENNEQFF.

The rearrangement links TRBV30 to TRBJ1-3; no clear D gene. Trimming took off 1 base at V and 3 bases at J, with 13 bases between the two ends. The CDR3 sequence is 15 residues long. Germline lookup yields CDR1 GTSNPN and CDR2 SVGIG (reference sequence). CDR3 protein: CAWSGVRGYGNTIYF. CDR3 sequence (DNA): TGTGCCTGGAGTGGGGTGCGAGGATATGGAAACACCATATATTTT.

The V and J genes are TRBV27 and TRBJ2-5; 9 bases match TRBD2. This CDR3 is built from 13 residues. The ends lost 6 bases at V and 3 bases at J; junction bases unmatched: 2. Germline CDR1 is MNHEY and CDR2 is SMNVEV (reference sequence). CDR3 loop: CASRVAGEETQYF. The CDR3 bases are TGTGCCAGCAGGGTAGCGGGGGAAGAGACCCAGTACTTC.

This clone was observed a single time. V and J are TRBV7-8 and TRBJ1-1; D gene unclear. CDR3 size: 14 residues. Trimming stripped 2 bases from V and 5 bases from J, with 12 bases between. Germline loops: CDR1 SGHVS, CDR2 FQNEAQ. The CDR3 loop is CASSLNSRGTEAFF. As DNA, the CDR3 is TGTGCCAGCAGCTTAAACTCGAGAGGGACTGAAGCTTTCTTT.

The rearrangement links TRBV7-2 to TRBJ1-2, with 10 bases that match TRBD1. From germline, CDR1 is SGHTA and CDR2 FQGNSA. Unmatched junction bases numbered 8, after V lost 5 bases and J lost 8 bases. The CDR3 spans 14 residues. The CDR3 region is CASSPVGTGAGYTF. In DNA, the CDR3 is TGTGCCAGCAGCCCAGTGGGGACAGGGGCAGGCTACACCTTC.

The chain links TRBV20-1 to TRBJ2-3; 13 nucleotides match TRBD2. CDR3 length equals 16 residues. V lost 3 bases to trimming and J lost 2 bases; unmatched junction nucleotides: 5. The germline gives CDR1 DFQATT, CDR2 SNEGSKA (reference sequence). CDR3 in amino acids: CSASQLAGGYTDTQYF. CDR3 coding DNA: TGCAGTGCTAGTCAACTAGCGGGGGGGTACACAGATACGCAGTATTTT.

The V and J genes are TRBV6-5 and TRBJ2-1, with 9 bases identical to TRBD2. The CDR3 is 15 amino acids. Trimming took 6 bases from V and 5 from J; bases not matched to a gene: 8. Germline V gene lookup returns CDR1 MNHEY and CDR2 SVGAGI. CDR3 protein: CASRPTSGYNNEQFF. CDR3 in DNA: TGTGCCAGCAGACCGACTAGCGGATATAACAATGAGCAGTTCTTC.

The genes are TRBV2 and TRBJ2-2; 7 nucleotides agree with TRBD1. Per the germline V gene, CDR1 is SNHLY and CDR2 is FYNNEI. The CDR3 is made up of 16 amino acids. With V trimmed by 7 bases and J by 4 bases, 12 bases remained unmatched. The CDR3 region is CASTLGRGTATGELFF. The CDR3 nucleotides read TGTGCCAGCACCTTGGGGAGAGGGACAGCCACCGGGGAGCTGTTTTTT.

The rearrangement uses TRBV7-9 and TRBJ2-6; D is possibly TRBD1 (6 bases). Germline V CDR1 and CDR2: SEHNR, FQNEAQ (reference sequence). Between the trimmed V and J ends, which lost 5 bases and 0 bases, there was a span of 14 bases. The CDR3 extends over 17 amino acids. In DNA form, the CDR3 reads TGTGCCAGCAGCGGCCGGGACACAGGCTCTGGGGCCAACGTCCTGACTTTC. This sequence encodes CASSGRDTGSGANVLTF.

Worth noting for this clone: The sample contains more than one DNA sequence encoding this CDR3. This chain joins TRBV18 and TRBJ1-4, with 8 bases matching TRBD1. V lost 3 bases, J lost 5 bases, and 2 bases stayed unmatched. The germline V gene encodes CDR1 KGHSH and CDR2 LQKENI. The CDR3 is made up of 14 amino acids. The CDR3 DNA is TGTGCCAGCTCACCTGGGACAGGCAATGAAAAACTGTTTTTT. It translates to CASSPGTGNEKLFF.

The rearrangement uses TRBV21-1 and TRBJ2-7; TRBD1 is taken as the D call from the table, unchecked against the DNA. TRBV21-1 is classified as a pseudogene. This CDR3 region has 13 residues. Written as DNA, the CDR3 is TGTGCCAGCAGCAAAACCCAGTCCTACGAGCAGTACGTC. Its translation is CASSKTQSYEQYV.